The clone carrying this T cell receptor beta chain was observed a few times. Its specificity is not known. The data are from a study of vaccination effects on CD4 cells after COVID-19. Study-wide results and caveats: Cross-reactivity toward common cold coronaviruses was confined to only 1 of 255 vaccine-induced clones in healthy vaccinees.

The protocol was immunoSEQ multiplex PCR, while the TCRdb copy is restricted to in-frame clones and leaves out a portion. In the table there are 25,000 to 30,000 clones, roughly 74% of which are singletons. Viral peptide pool expansion of antigen-specific CD4+ T cells preceded sequencing in the ViraFEST assay. Upon completion of more than eight days in culture, CD4+ T cells were isolated. Each participant received a vaccine that was either BNT162b2 or mRNA-1273, given as two doses. In the vaccine recipients, nucleocapsid antibodies were negative and there was no prior SARS-CoV-2 infection. Peptides at approximately 9.6 ug/ml and IL-2 at 10 IU/ml were added to approximately 2 million PBMC per well. Half-medium changes using IL-2 medium occurred on days 3 and 7. V was clipped by 0 bases and J by 6 bases, with 11 bases between them. The germline V gene encodes CDR1 MNHEY and CDR2 SMNVEV (reference sequence). The CDR3 has 15 residues.

The chain is built from TRBV27 and TRBJ2-2, with a tentative D call TRBD2 (5 bases). This clonotype originated in a human donor who received a COVID-19 vaccine. The sequencing here drew on CD4+ T cells from PBMCs cultured with HCoV-NL63 spike peptides, taken after COVID-19 vaccination. In nucleotides, the CDR3 is TGTGCCAGCAGTTTATCACGGGGTTGGGCCGGGGAGCTGTTTTTT. Protein product: CASSLSRGWAGELFF.